The entry below gives a single T cell receptor (beta chain) sequence along with its context. As yet, its antigen is unknown. The run of the v3.0 immunoSEQ assay was at survey level. Samples were sequenced targeting roughly 40,000-50,000 T-cell genomes each. This table comes from immunoSEQ multiplex PCR, and its TCRdb copy is limited to in-frame clones, with some not included. The sample holds about 25,000 clones, 80% to 90% seen once. Germline V gene sequence: CDR1 SGHTA, CDR2 FQGNSA. CDR3 size: 17 residues. V lost 5 bases, J lost 2 bases, and 12 bases stayed unmatched. This entry belongs to a study of long-term antiretroviral therapy in people with HIV. Whole-study results and caveats: Subsequent to ART, diversity was augmented yet persisted below that of transplant donor controls. ART adherence, viral resistance and therapy changes were not recorded.

This receptor was obtained from a man in his fifties or sixties with HIV. The V and J genes are TRBV7-2 and TRBJ2-3, with TRBD2 matching over 8 bases. This sample comprised unsorted PBMCs, obtained 1.2 years after starting antiretroviral therapy. CDR3 nucleotide sequence: TGTGCCAGCAGCCAGCAGGGTAGCGGGGTTTTCACAGATACGCAGTATTTT. Amino acids: CASSQQGSGVFTDTQYF.